This T cell receptor (beta chain) appears in the sequencing data of a study of regulatory T cells in long-lasting Graves disease. Time point specified: newly diagnosed GD, antithyroid drugs for less than 3 months. From PBMCs, RNA was extracted and then used to make the TCR library. V trimming: 4 bases; J trimming: 6 bases; junction bases outside the gene matches: 6. Germline CDR1 and CDR2: SQVTM and ANQGSEA. The CDR3 runs to 14 residues. Building the TCR beta libraries relied on iRepertoire HTBI primers, and CDR3 regions underwent Arm-PCR. TCRdb redid the calling of the multiplex PCR reads with MiXCR, one entry per CDR3 protein. This sample has around 420,000 distinct CDR3 sequences, with around a sixth found just once.

The source material was peripheral blood mononuclear cells (PBMCs), sampled at new diagnosis, from a patient treated with antithyroid drugs. The sequence derives from a female donor with Graves disease. The chain couples TRBV29-1 to TRBJ2-2; TRBD1 matches 9 bases. CDR3 DNA: TGCAGCGTTGGGGGGACAGGGTTTGCCGGGGAGCTGTTTTTT. This sequence encodes CSVGGTGFAGELFF.